This T cell receptor (beta chain) was captured by sequencing in a study of blood T cells in healthy people across ages. Total RNA extracted from each sample amounted to at least 6 micrograms. A second about 6 to 12 cycle PCR used barcoded and J-beta primers. TCRdb fed the 5' RACE reads into MiXCR, producing one record per CDR3 protein. The data contain 1.5 million to 2 million distinct CDR3 sequences, 28% of them singletons. V dropped 0 bases and J dropped 1; count of bases not matched to a gene: 6. This CDR3 is 18 amino acids long. Germline CDR1 reads SGDLS; CDR2 reads YYNGEE. V is TRBV9 and J is TRBJ2-3, with 12 nucleotides matching TRBD2. This clonotype was obtained from a woman aged 25-40 years in good health. The sequencing input was blood. The CDR3 nucleotides read TGTGCCAGCAGCGTAGAAAGGCTAGCGGGGGGGCGCACAGATACGCAGTATTTT. This codes for CASSVERLAGGRTDTQYF.